The 20 T cell receptor beta chains below come from one sample, sequenced in a study of T cell responses to AZD1222 COVID-19 vaccine. The assay was immunoSEQ multiplex PCR, and TCRdb's table has in-frame clones only and misses some. The sample holds tens of thousands of clones, 90% seen once. Specimen: peripheral blood, collected 28 days after the second AZD1222 dose. The receptor set was obtained from an adult who received the AZD1222 COVID-19 vaccine.

This clone was detected only a few times. J is TRBJ1-2 and V is TRBV6-5; 9 bases are a match to TRBD1. Germline loops: CDR1 MNHEY, CDR2 SVGAGI. The J segment lost 5 bases and the V segment lost 5 bases, leaving 9 bases of the junction unmatched. The CDR3 has 15 amino acids. This chain's CDR3 is CASSREGTGRYGYTF. The CDR3 nucleotides are TGTGCCAGCAGTCGTGAAGGGACAGGGCGATATGGCTACACCTTC.

This clone was seen once. The V call is TRBV7-2, the J call TRBJ2-4, with D hard to call. The CDR3 has 14 residues. Germline V gene data show CDR1 as SGHTA and CDR2 as FQGNSA. The V end was cut by 1 base, the J end by 0 bases, with 4 bases between. CDR3 protein: CASSLDRAKNIQYF. The CDR3, as DNA: TGTGCCAGCAGCTTAGACCGAGCCAAAAACATTCAGTACTTC.

V is TRBV28 and J is TRBJ1-2; D possibly corresponds to TRBD1 (5 bases). Germline-derived CDR1 and CDR2 are MDHEN and SYDVKM. V was pared by 6 bases and J by 7 bases, with 15 bases between. This CDR3 contains 13 residues. CDR3 amino acids: CASRKDLTAGYTF. CDR3 bases: TGTGCCAGCAGGAAAGATTTGACAGCTGGCTACACCTTC.

This clone has only one observation. The DNA for the CDR3 is TGCGCCAGCAGCTTGCCCGGGACAGGGGTCGGCTACACCTTC. Its protein product is CASSLPGTGVGYTF. V is TRBV5-1 and J is TRBJ1-2, with TRBD1 matching 10 bases. Trimming removed 1 base from V and 8 bases from J; junction bases left unmatched: 5. The CDR3 runs 14 residues. Germline CDR1 and CDR2: SGHRS and YFSETQ.

The chain has TRBV25-1 and TRBJ2-7; 7 bases match TRBD1. The germline CDR1 and CDR2 sequences are MGHDK and SYGVNS. Trimming cost V 0 bases and J 6 bases; bases outside gene matches: 2. The CDR3 runs to 13 residues. Here the CDR3 reads CASSEYRDSEQYF. CDR3 bases: TGTGCCAGCAGTGAATACCGGGACAGCGAGCAGTACTTC.

The gene calls are TRBV27 and TRBJ1-1, with TRBD1 matching over 9 bases. V was clipped by 3 bases and J by 6 bases; unmatched bases: 8. CDR3 length: 15 amino acids. The germline V gene has CDR1 MNHEY and CDR2 SMNVEV (reference sequence). CDR3 nucleotides: TGTGCCAGCAGTTTTTACCGGGACAGGGTAGCTGAAGCTTTCTTT. Residues: CASSFYRDRVAEAFF.

The rearrangement uses TRBV19 and TRBJ2-7; D may match TRBD1 or TRBD2 (5 bases each). V dropped 4 bases and J dropped 2 bases, with 15 bases sitting between them. CDR1 is LNHDA and CDR2 is SQIVND in the germline V gene (reference sequence). The CDR3 contains 15 residues. CDR3 protein: CASSTRDGPAYEQYF. The DNA for the CDR3 is TGTGCCAGTAGTACCCGGGACGGCCCTGCCTACGAGCAGTACTTC.

The chain is built from TRBV6-5 and TRBJ1-1; D possibly corresponds to TRBD1 (5 bases). The length of the CDR3 is 15 residues. Trimming stripped 0 bases from V and 4 bases from J, with 12 bases between. Germline-derived CDR1 and CDR2 are MNHEY and SVGAGI. CDR3 in amino acids: CASSYSGGWSTEAFF. The CDR3 bases are TGTGCCAGCAGTTACTCGGGGGGATGGAGCACTGAAGCTTTCTTT.

This clone was observed a handful of times. The chain links TRBV11-2 to TRBJ2-7; 9 positions match TRBD2. The CDR3 sequence is 15 residues long. With 6 bases clipped from V and 6 bases from J, the junction kept 12 bases outside the gene matches. Germline assignment: CDR1 SGHAT and CDR2 FQNNGV. This chain's CDR3 is CASSFSAGGLGEQYF. The CDR3 DNA follows: TGTGCCAGCAGTTTTTCTGCGGGGGGGCTGGGCGAGCAGTACTTC.

This chain uses TRBV6-4 with TRBJ1-1; tentative D call: TRBD1 (5 bases). The germline V gene has CDR1 MRHNA and CDR2 SNTAGT. This CDR3 has 15 amino acids. V lost 6 bases and J 2 bases, leaving 16 bases between the germline ends. In DNA, the CDR3 is TGTGCCAGCAGGGAGGGGACCGGGCACAACACTGAAGCTTTCTTT. Encoded protein: CASREGTGHNTEAFF.

This clone has a single count. The chain has TRBV3-1 (or the pseudogene TRBV3-2) and TRBJ2-6, with D uncertain. Germline values: CDR1 LGHDT, CDR2 YNNKEL (reference sequence). This CDR3 has 17 residues. The germline V and J ends were trimmed by 1 base and 4 bases, with 14 bases remaining between them. The DNA for the CDR3 is TGTGCCAGCAGCCAAGCGGCATTGGGCACCGGGGCCAACGTCCTGACTTTC. It yields the protein CASSQAALGTGANVLTF.

This clone was recorded a few times. The CDR3 DNA follows: TGTGCCAGCAGCTCCGGGGTTCAGGGTCTCAACGAGCAGTACTTC. It yields the protein CASSSGVQGLNEQYF. The chain joins TRBV7-6 to TRBJ2-7; tentatively, D is TRBD1 or TRBD2 (5 bases each). V shed 4 bases and J shed 5 bases, with 18 bases lying between them. The CDR3 spans 15 residues. Per germline, CDR1 SGHVS and CDR2 FNYEAQ. Full variable domain (rest looked up from reference TRBV7-6 and TRBJ2-7): GAGVSQSPRYKVTKRGQDVALRCDPISGHVSLYWYRQALGQGPEFLTYFNYEAQQDKSGLPNDRFSAERPEGSISTLTIQRTEQRDSAMYRCASSSGVQGLNEQYFGPGTRLTVT.

Here the CDR3 DNA reads TGTGCCAGCAGTGTCGGGGAGGGGAGGGCCCAGCATTTT. Residues: CASSVGEGRAQHF. V usage is TRBV2 and J usage is TRBJ1-5, with D possibly TRBD1 on 5 matching bases. This CDR3 contains 13 residues. V was clipped by 4 bases and J by 11 bases, with 15 bases between them. CDR1 is SNHLY and CDR2 is FYNNEI in the germline V gene.

This clone occurred once. This chain joins TRBV10-3 and TRBJ1-1; 7 bases are shared with TRBD1. The CDR3 is made up of 13 amino acids. Germline CDR1 is ENHRY and CDR2 is SYGVKD. V shed 5 bases, J shed 4 bases, and the junction held 4 bases outside the gene matches. The CDR3 DNA reads TGTGCCATCAGTTACAGGGGTGGCACTGAAGCTTTCTTT. Amino acid sequence: CAISYRGGTEAFF.

The chain joins TRBV18 to TRBJ2-2, with no clear D. This CDR3 spans 20 amino acids. V lost 3 bases, J lost 0 bases, and 23 bases lay in between. Germline V lookup: CDR1 KGHSH, CDR2 LQKENI. The CDR3 reads CASSPSPSPKGSPNTGELFF. In DNA form, the CDR3 reads TGTGCCAGCTCACCGAGCCCTTCCCCAAAGGGTTCGCCGAACACCGGGGAGCTGTTTTTT. The full variable domain, rest sourced from reference TRBV18 and TRBJ2-2, is NAGVMQNPRHLVRRRGQEARLRCSPMKGHSHVYWYRQLPEEGLKFMVYLQKENIIDESGMPKERFSAEFPKEGPSILRIQQVVRGDSAAYFCASSPSPSPKGSPNTGELFFGEGSRLTVL.

The chain links TRBV6-2 or TRBV6-3 to TRBJ2-3; 10 nucleotides align to TRBD1. The CDR3 length is 13 residues. J lost 15 bases, V lost 3 bases, and 9 bases had no gene match. The germline V gene has CDR1 MNHEY and CDR2 SVGEGT. DNA of the CDR3: TGTGCCAGCAGTTATGGAAGGGACAGGGGCCAATATTTT. This sequence encodes CASSYGRDRGQYF.

V is TRBV5-1 and J is TRBJ2-1; 12 positions agree with TRBD2. The junction had 5 bases not matched to a gene; V was cut back by 3 bases and J by 7 bases. This CDR3 has 15 residues. The germline V gene encodes CDR1 SGHRS and CDR2 YFSETQ. CDR3 loop: CASSSGLAGWNEQFF. Written as DNA, the CDR3 is TGCGCCAGCAGCTCGGGACTAGCGGGTTGGAATGAGCAGTTCTTC. Full variable domain (missing parts from reference TRBV5-1 and TRBJ2-1): KAGVTQTPRYLIKTRGQQVTLSCSPISGHRSVSWYQQTPGQGLQFLFEYFSETQRNKGNFPGRFSGRQFSNSRSEMNVSTLELGDSALYLCASSSGLAGWNEQFFGPGTRLTVL.

The genes are TRBV15 and TRBJ1-5; 7 bases fit TRBD1. Germline trimming cut 6 bases from V and 2 bases from J; bases unmatched to any gene: 7. This CDR3 has 15 residues. The germline gives CDR1 LNHNV, CDR2 YYDKDF (reference sequence). CDR3 nucleotides: TGTGCCACCAGACCCCGACAGGGAGGCAATCAGCCCCAGCATTTT. Its translation is CATRPRQGGNQPQHF.

CDR3 amino acids: CASTQGATDTQYF. The CDR3, as DNA: TGTGCCAGCACCCAGGGGGCCACAGATACGCAGTATTTT. The genes are TRBV6-5 and TRBJ2-3, with 8 bases lining up with TRBD1. This CDR3 comprises 13 residues. V dropped 7 bases and J dropped 2; count of bases not matched to a gene: 2. The V gene's germline CDR1 is MNHEY and CDR2 SVGAGI.

The chain uses TRBV5-1 and TRBJ1-5; D is perhaps TRBD1 (5 bases). This CDR3 contains 15 residues. The V and J ends lost 0 bases and 6 bases respectively, with 13 bases between them. Per the germline V gene, CDR1 is SGHRS and CDR2 is YFSETQ. CDR3: CASSLEAGLSQPQHF. CDR3 DNA sequence: TGCGCCAGCAGCTTGGAGGCGGGGCTGAGTCAGCCCCAGCATTTT.